These T cell receptor beta chains were read from a single sample in a study of healthy donors' naive CD4 and CD8 T cells. In TCRdb, the reads were re-called with MiXCR into one record per CDR3 protein. The sample contains around 180,000 distinct CDR3 sequences, about 74% of which appear only once. The source material was naive CD4+ and CD8+ T cells sorted from blood, pooled from several donors. The source of these receptors is a pool of human donors in good health; the sample pools cells from several healthy donors. CDR3s include the opening cysteine and the closing phenylalanine or tryptophan. A D gene is named only where the DNA matches it firmly. Rows give clone size only sometimes, using once, few, many, or a class for an expanded clone.

>.|TRBV29-1|TRBJ2-7|TRBD2
CSVREAGDSYEQYF
TGCAGCGTCAGGGAGGCGGGAGACTCCTACGAGCAGTACTTC
>.|TRBV29-1|TRBJ2-7|.
CSVTHSYEQYF
TGCAGCGTGACTCACTCCTACGAGCAGTACTTC
>.|TRBV18|TRBJ2-1|TRBD2
CASSAGTSENNEQFF
TGTGCCAGCTCGGCCGGGACTAGCGAGAACAATGAGCAGTTCTTC
>.|TRBV27|TRBJ2-7|TRBD1
CASSPGQAYYEQYF
TGTGCCAGCAGTCCGGGACAGGCGTACTACGAGCAGTACTTC
>.|TRBV15|TRBJ1-1|.
CATSRAGISAEAFF
TGTGCCACCAGCAGAGCTGGGATCTCGGCTGAAGCTTTCTTT
>once|TRBV10-3|TRBJ2-3|TRBD2
CAISDRGSGSTAQYF
TGTGCCATCAGTGATCGGGGTAGCGGGAGCACGGCGCAGTATTTT
>once|TRBV28|TRBJ2-1|.
CASNIGVGWNEQFF
TGTGCCAGCAACATCGGGGTGGGGTGGAATGAGCAGTTCTTC
>.|TRBV27|TRBJ2-4|TRBD2
CASSSGRLGTGNIQHF
TGTGCCAGCAGCAGCGGGAGATTGGGGACGGGAAACATTCAGCACTTC
>few|TRBV12-3/TRBV12-4|TRBJ2-4|.
CASSQNPGGGNIQYF
TGTGCCAGCAGCCAGAACCCAGGGGGAGGAAACATTCAGTACTTC
>.|TRBV29-1|TRBJ1-1|.
CSVYRGYEAFF
TGCAGCGTTTATAGGGGCTATGAAGCTTTCTTT
>.|TRBV29-1|TRBJ2-1|.
CSVVDVHEQFF
TGCAGCGTTGTGGACGTTCATGAGCAGTTCTTC
>.|TRBV6-2/TRBV6-3|TRBJ2-1|.
CASSPWTAAYNEQFF
TGTGCCAGCAGCCCATGGACGGCGGCCTACAATGAGCAGTTCTTC
>.|TRBV6-5|TRBJ1-5|.
CASRAAINQPQHF
TGTGCCAGCCGGGCGGCTATCAATCAGCCCCAGCATTTT
>.|TRBV2|TRBJ2-3|.
CASSDPGRADTQYF
TGTGCCAGCAGTGATCCCGGGAGAGCAGATACGCAGTATTTT
>.|TRBV15|TRBJ1-3|.
CATSRDLGDPGNTIYF
TGTGCCACCAGCAGAGATCTTGGGGATCCTGGAAACACCATATATTTT
>once|TRBV12-3/TRBV12-4|TRBJ2-7|.
CASSFGFMADEQYF
TGTGCCAGCAGTTTCGGCTTTATGGCGGACGAGCAGTACTTC
>.|TRBV11-2|TRBJ1-3|TRBD1
CASSSRTGGSGNTIYF
TGTGCCAGCAGCTCTCGGACAGGGGGCTCTGGAAACACCATATATTTT